The 27 T cell receptor beta chains in this list originate from one sample, sequenced in a study of blood T cells in healthy people across ages. For the second PCR, which ran for about 7 to 11 cycles, a sample-barcoded 5' primer and a J-beta primer mix were used. Each CDR3 protein is one row after TCRdb ran MiXCR on the 5' RACE reads. The sample consists of 800,000 to 1,000,000 distinct CDR3 sequences, around 49% of them appearing once. The sequencing input was blood. The receptors shown here come from a man aged 30-40 years in good health.

A word on this clonotype: Compared with germline, one end of the junction differs, possibly owing to a read error. This CDR3 reads CASSRGLTGTQYF. In DNA, the CDR3 is TGCGCCAGCAGTAGGGGACTTACAGGTACGCAGTATTTT. The chain uses TRBV4-3 and TRBJ2-3; TRBD2 might be the D (6 bases). CDR1 is LGHNA, CDR2 YSLEER, per germline. The CDR3 covers 13 residues.

The chain links TRBV6-2 or TRBV6-3 to TRBJ2-1; 11 nucleotides align to TRBD2. CDR3 length: 16 residues. V lost 6 bases and J lost 8; bases outside the gene matches: 12. Germline assignment: CDR1 MNHEY and CDR2 SVGEGT. For the CDR3, the DNA is TGTGCCAGCAGCTGGACTAGCGGGCCGCTCGACCATGAGCAGTTCTTC. The encoded protein is CASSWTSGPLDHEQFF.

As regards this clonotype: A junction end diverges from the germline sequence, so it may reflect a read error. The chain uses TRBV6-2 or TRBV6-3 and TRBJ1-4; D is perhaps TRBD1 (5 bases). The germline V gene has CDR1 MNHEY and CDR2 SVGEGT. This CDR3 region has 15 residues. In DNA form, the CDR3 reads TGTGTCAGCAGTTACCCCGGGACGGATCCAGAAAAACTGTTTTTT. Its protein product is CVSSYPGTDPEKLFF.

The chain couples TRBV12-3 or TRBV12-4 to TRBJ1-1; possibly TRBD1 for D (5 bases). This CDR3 is 14 amino acids long. V was trimmed by 6 bases and J by 4 bases, leaving 15 bases between them. CDR3 in amino acids: CASRRGVGVTEAFF. CDR3 DNA sequence: TGTGCCAGCAGACGAGGGGTAGGGGTCACTGAAGCTTTCTTT.

Comments on this clonotype: Its ends do not fully match the called genes, so a read error is possible. This sequence joins TRBV3-1 and TRBJ2-5, with no clear D. Germline CDR1 and CDR2: LGHDT and YNNKEL (reference sequence). The CDR3 has 11 residues. DNA for the CDR3: TGCACCAGCAGCCAACACGAGACCCAGTACTTC. This encodes CTSSQHETQYF.

The chain has TRBV27 and TRBJ2-6; D not certain. The CDR3 loop spans 15 amino acids. Trimming left V 4 bases short and J 0 bases short, with 7 bases between. Germline CDR1 MNHEY, CDR2 SMNVEV (reference sequence). For the CDR3, the DNA is TGTGCCAGCAGTTCTTGGCTCTCTGGGGCCAACGTCCTGACTTTC. It specifies CASSSWLSGANVLTF.

V and J are TRBV5-1 and TRBJ1-5, with 7 bases aligning to TRBD1. There are 16 residues in the CDR3. With 4 bases clipped from V and 0 bases from J, the junction kept 7 bases outside the gene matches. Germline V gene sequence: CDR1 SGHRS, CDR2 YFSETQ. CDR3 coding DNA: TGCGCCAGCAGCCCTGGCGGGACAGCTAGCAATCAGCCCCAGCATTTT. Residues: CASSPGGTASNQPQHF.

The table lists this clonotype with a few counts. CDR3 nucleotides: TGTGCCAGCAGTTACCGACAGGGATACACAGATACGCAGTATTTT. Its protein product is CASSYRQGYTDTQYF. V gene TRBV6-5 combines with J gene TRBJ2-3; 7 nucleotides agree with TRBD1. Germline-derived CDR1 and CDR2 are MNHEY and SVGAGI. J lost 2 bases, V lost 2 bases, and 4 bases had no gene match. The CDR3 runs to 15 residues.

In regard to this clonotype: The junction and the germline gene differ at one end; a read error may be behind it. CDR3 in amino acids: CASSQDRSTDAQYF. The CDR3 coding sequence is TGTGCCAGCAGCCAGGACAGGTCGACAGATGCGCAGTATTTT. The chain carries TRBV6-5 and TRBJ2-3; 7 positions match TRBD1. CDR3 length: 14 amino acids. The germline gives CDR1 MNHEY, CDR2 SVGAGI.

The rearrangement links TRBV4-3 to TRBJ2-3; either TRBD1 or TRBD2 may supply D (8 bases each). Germline V gives CDR1 LGHNA, CDR2 YSLEER. The CDR3 sequence is 16 residues long. Trimming removed 8 bases at V and 6 bases at J, with 24 bases between. CDR3 coding DNA: TGCGCCAGCCAACGACAGGGGCGACTAGCGTCTGATACGCAGTATTTT. This translates into CASQRQGRLASDTQYF.

V usage is TRBV30 and J usage is TRBJ2-3; D uncertain. V was cut by 2 bases and J by 4 bases, with 13 bases left in between. Germline-derived CDR1 and CDR2 are GTSNPN and SVGIG (reference sequence). The CDR3 has 14 residues. CDR3 DNA: TGTGCCTGGAGTTTAACTCGTTTAGCAGATACGCAGTATTTT. This translates into CAWSLTRLADTQYF.

CDR3 nucleotides: TGCAGTGCTAGTGGGGGGGGGAATAGCAATCAGCCCCAGCATTTT. Translated, it gives CSASGGGNSNQPQHF. The chain employs TRBV20-1 and TRBJ1-5; possibly TRBD1 for D (5 bases). V gave up 3 bases and J gave up 0 bases, with 12 bases separating them. The V gene's germline CDR1 is DFQATT and CDR2 SNEGSKA (reference sequence). This CDR3 spans 15 amino acids.

This clonotype was picked up a small number of times. The J gene is TRBJ2-3, the V gene TRBV2; tentative D call: TRBD2 (5 bases). The CDR3 length is 19 residues. The germline CDR1 and CDR2 sequences are SNHLY and FYNNEI. Trimming took 3 bases from V and 0 from J, leaving 22 bases between them. CDR3 amino acids: CASSEPPGTRAVSTDTQYF. The CDR3 coding sequence is TGTGCCAGCAGTGAGCCGCCCGGAACTAGAGCTGTTAGCACAGATACGCAGTATTTT. Full variable domain (outside the CDR3, taken from reference TRBV2 and TRBJ2-3): EPEVTQTPSHQVTQMGQEVILRCVPISNHLYFYWYRQILGQKVEFLVSFYNNEISEKSEIFDDQFSVERPDGSNFTLKIRSTKLEDSAMYFCASSEPPGTRAVSTDTQYFGPGTRLTVL.

In this sample, this clonotype turned up a few times. The gene calls are TRBV7-9 and TRBJ2-7; perhaps TRBD1 as D (6 bases). CDR3 size: 13 residues. Germline V gene sequence: CDR1 SEHNR, CDR2 FQNEAQ (reference sequence). The germline V and J ends were trimmed by 0 bases and 5 bases, with 8 bases remaining between them. CDR3 DNA: TGTGCCAGCAGCTTAGCGGGGGCCGACGAGCAGTACTTC. Its translation: CASSLAGADEQYF.

The gene calls are TRBV5-5 and TRBJ2-7; possibly TRBD1 for D (6 bases). This CDR3 is 14 amino acids long. V dropped 4 bases and J dropped 2 bases, with 13 bases sitting between them. Germline-derived CDR1 and CDR2 are SGHKS and YYEKEE (reference sequence). The CDR3 region is CASSQRTEAYEQYF. The CDR3 region has the DNA TGTGCCAGCAGCCAACGGACAGAAGCCTACGAGCAGTACTTC.

Here the CDR3 reads CSGRQGDNQPQHF. CDR3 sequence (DNA): TGCAGCGGTCGACAGGGAGACAATCAGCCCCAGCATTTT. The genes are TRBV29-1 and TRBJ1-5; 7 nucleotides line up with TRBD1. V gave up 7 bases and J gave up 3 bases; unmatched junction bases: 6. The CDR3 sequence is 13 residues long. Germline assignment: CDR1 SQVTM and CDR2 ANQGSEA.

The chain is built from TRBV18 and TRBJ2-4, with D possibly being TRBD1 (5 bases). The better agreement between TRBJ2-7 and the DNA end casts doubt on the J call. Germline V gene lookup returns CDR1 KGHSH and CDR2 LQKENI. The CDR3 loop spans 14 amino acids. The CDR3 DNA follows: TGTGCCAGCTCACCCCCGTGGGGCCAACTCGAGCAGTACTTC. Amino acid sequence: CASSPPWGQLEQYF.

V usage is TRBV4-1 and J usage is TRBJ2-3, with TRBD2 matching over 8 bases. Germline V CDR1 and CDR2: MGHRA, YSYEKL. The CDR3 length is 17 residues. With V trimmed by 3 bases and J by 3 bases, 11 bases remained unmatched. The chain's CDR3 is CASSQTPAGDLTDTQYF. As DNA, the CDR3 is TGCGCCAGCAGCCAGACGCCAGCGGGGGACCTAACAGATACGCAGTATTTT.

This rearrangement joins TRBV24-1 to TRBJ2-3; 7 bases map to TRBD1. The CDR3 contains 19 residues. From germline, CDR1 is KGHDR and CDR2 SFDVKD. With V trimmed by 3 bases and J by 6 bases, 20 bases remained unmatched. CDR3 residues: CATSDPLGQAGVRGDTQYF. The CDR3 nucleotides are TGTGCCACCAGTGATCCTCTTGGACAGGCCGGAGTAAGGGGGGATACGCAGTATTTT.

Many counts were recorded for this clonotype. The V and J genes are TRBV12-3 or TRBV12-4 and TRBJ2-7; D is undetermined. This CDR3 is built from 13 residues. V was clipped by 2 bases and J by 0 bases, with 5 bases between them. The CDR3 sequence: CASSLTDSYEQYF. In DNA, the CDR3 is TGTGCCAGCAGTTTAACAGACTCCTACGAGCAGTACTTC.

The chain carries TRBV7-2 and TRBJ2-7; 7 nucleotides agree with TRBD1. J lost 3 bases, V lost 5 bases, and 10 bases had no gene match. Germline assignment: CDR1 SGHTA and CDR2 FQGNSA. CDR3 length: 15 residues. In DNA form, the CDR3 reads TGTGCCAGCAGCATCACAGGGGAATTAGGCTACGAGCAGTACTTC. Translation gives CASSITGELGYEQYF.

V and J are TRBV27 and TRBJ1-1; no reliable D call. The CDR3 sequence is 16 residues long. Deletions cut 3 bases from V and 2 bases from J, with 16 bases between. Germline V gene data show CDR1 as MNHEY and CDR2 as SMNVEV (reference sequence). The DNA for the CDR3 is TGTGCCAGCAGTTTGGTTGGTGCTTGGAGTAACACTGAAGCTTTCTTT. Residues: CASSLVGAWSNTEAFF.

The gene calls are TRBV20-1 and TRBJ2-1; 14 bases agree with TRBD2. Germline V gene sequence: CDR1 DFQATT, CDR2 SNEGSKA (reference sequence). The trim removed 1 base at V and 0 bases at J, leaving 11 bases unmatched. The CDR3 totals 20 residues. The CDR3 DNA reads as TGCAGTGCTAGAGGAATCTGGACTAGCGGGGGGAGGAGCTCCTACAATGAGCAGTTCTTC. Amino acids: CSARGIWTSGGRSSYNEQFF.

The CDR3: CASSPPRGGDTQYF. In DNA, the CDR3 is TGTGCCAGCAGTCCACCGCGGGGGGGAGATACGCAGTATTTT. V usage is TRBV27 and J usage is TRBJ2-3, with 9 bases fitting TRBD2. The CDR3 contains 14 residues. J was trimmed by 5 bases and V by 5 bases; bases with no gene match: 5. Germline V gene data show CDR1 as MNHEY and CDR2 as SMNVEV (reference sequence).

As regards this clonotype: One end of the junction is discordant with germline, which a read error may explain. The chain has TRBV20-1 and TRBJ2-1; D is perhaps TRBD2 (5 bases). The CDR3 is 12 amino acids. Germline V gene sequence: CDR1 DFQATT, CDR2 SNEGSKA (reference sequence). The CDR3 spells CNARRSYNEQFF. CDR3 sequence (DNA): TGCAATGCTAGGAGGAGTTACAATGAGCAGTTCTTC.

The chain couples TRBV27 to TRBJ1-1, with TRBD1 as a possible D gene (5 bases). CDR3 length: 15 residues. Germline assignment: CDR1 MNHEY and CDR2 SMNVEV (reference sequence). V lost 5 bases and J 3 bases, leaving 16 bases between the germline ends. The CDR3 sequence is CASSGKGMGDTEAFF. The CDR3, as DNA: TGTGCCAGCAGTGGGAAGGGGATGGGGGACACTGAAGCTTTCTTT.

The chain joins TRBV7-2 to TRBJ1-2, with D perhaps TRBD1 (6 bases). The V end lost 2 bases, the J end lost 4 bases, and 14 bases lay between the germline ends. CDR3 length equals 15 residues. Germline V gene sequence: CDR1 SGHTA, CDR2 FQGNSA. CDR3: CASSLNSQQGYGYTF. The DNA for the CDR3 is TGTGCCAGCAGCTTAAATTCTCAACAGGGCTATGGCTACACCTTC.